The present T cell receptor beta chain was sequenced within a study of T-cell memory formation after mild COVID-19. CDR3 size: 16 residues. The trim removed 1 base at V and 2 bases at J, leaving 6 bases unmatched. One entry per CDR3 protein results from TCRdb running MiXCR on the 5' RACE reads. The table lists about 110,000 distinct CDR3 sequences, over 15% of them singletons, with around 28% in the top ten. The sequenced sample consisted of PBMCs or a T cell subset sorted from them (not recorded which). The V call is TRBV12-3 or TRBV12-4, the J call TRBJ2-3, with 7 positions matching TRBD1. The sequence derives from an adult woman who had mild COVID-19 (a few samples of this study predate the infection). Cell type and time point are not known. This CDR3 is CASSLVLGTDTDTQYF. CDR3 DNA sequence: TGTGCCAGCAGTTTAGTGTTGGGGACAGACACAGATACGCAGTATTTT.